This T cell receptor beta chain was recovered during a study of CD8 T cells in ankylosing spondylitis. This clonotype was found a few times. Making use of molecular barcodes, quantitative 5'-RACE generated TCR beta libraries. From the 5' RACE reads, TCRdb called clonotypes with MiXCR, one entry per CDR3 protein. The sample yields 120,000 to 150,000 distinct CDR3 sequences, roughly 8.8% seen once. Trimming cost V 6 bases and J 8 bases, with 14 bases left between them. Germline V gene sequence: CDR1 MNHEY, CDR2 SMNVEV (reference sequence). This CDR3 comprises 14 residues. The clonotype originates from a male donor with ankylosing spondylitis. The chain recombines TRBV27 with TRBJ1-6; possible D gene TRBD1, 6 bases. The sequenced material came from synovial fluid, either unsorted or a sorted T cell fraction (not recorded which). Written as DNA, the CDR3 is TGTGCCAGCAGCTCAGGCCAGGGGTATTCACCCCTCCACTTT. Residues: CASSSGQGYSPLHF.